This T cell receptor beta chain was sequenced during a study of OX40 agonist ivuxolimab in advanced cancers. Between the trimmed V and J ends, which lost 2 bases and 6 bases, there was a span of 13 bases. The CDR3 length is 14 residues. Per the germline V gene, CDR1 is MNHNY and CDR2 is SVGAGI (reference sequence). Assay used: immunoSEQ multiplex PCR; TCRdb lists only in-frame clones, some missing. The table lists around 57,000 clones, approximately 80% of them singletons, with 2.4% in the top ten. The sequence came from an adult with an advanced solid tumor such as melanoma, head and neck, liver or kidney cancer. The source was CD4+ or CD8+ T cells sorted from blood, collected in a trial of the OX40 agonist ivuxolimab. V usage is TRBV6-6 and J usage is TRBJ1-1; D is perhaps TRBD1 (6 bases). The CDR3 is CASSYRTAYSEAFF. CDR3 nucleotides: TGTGCCAGCAGTTACAGGACAGCCTATTCTGAAGCTTTCTTT.